The clone carrying this TCR beta chain was observed many times. The antigen remains undetermined. J lost 0 bases, V lost 4 bases, and 4 bases had no gene match. Per germline, CDR1 SGHRS and CDR2 YFSETQ. CDR3 length: 16 amino acids. The data are from a study of identical twins. Whole-study results and caveats: Potential partial confounding of zero-insertion analyses by invariant MAIT and iNKT cells was noted. Beta out-of-frame sequences showed weaker excess twin sharing. Models predicted less out-of-frame TCR alpha sharing in monozygotic twins than was found.

Template switching added a universal primer binding site, and final cDNA carried unique molecular identifiers. One entry per CDR3 protein, called by TCRdb with MiXCR from the 5' RACE reads. The sample has hundreds of thousands of distinct CDR3 sequences, approximately 7.3% seen once. This sample also belongs to another study, concerning yellow fever vaccine responses in identical twins.

This sequence was found in a young woman in good health. This chain uses TRBV5-1 with TRBJ1-1; 12 bases line up with TRBD1. Specimen: CD8+ T cells sorted from blood. The CDR3 nucleotides read TGCGCCAGCAGCCCCGGGACAGGGGGCCTGAACACTGAAGCTTTCTTT. It yields the protein CASSPGTGGLNTEAFF.